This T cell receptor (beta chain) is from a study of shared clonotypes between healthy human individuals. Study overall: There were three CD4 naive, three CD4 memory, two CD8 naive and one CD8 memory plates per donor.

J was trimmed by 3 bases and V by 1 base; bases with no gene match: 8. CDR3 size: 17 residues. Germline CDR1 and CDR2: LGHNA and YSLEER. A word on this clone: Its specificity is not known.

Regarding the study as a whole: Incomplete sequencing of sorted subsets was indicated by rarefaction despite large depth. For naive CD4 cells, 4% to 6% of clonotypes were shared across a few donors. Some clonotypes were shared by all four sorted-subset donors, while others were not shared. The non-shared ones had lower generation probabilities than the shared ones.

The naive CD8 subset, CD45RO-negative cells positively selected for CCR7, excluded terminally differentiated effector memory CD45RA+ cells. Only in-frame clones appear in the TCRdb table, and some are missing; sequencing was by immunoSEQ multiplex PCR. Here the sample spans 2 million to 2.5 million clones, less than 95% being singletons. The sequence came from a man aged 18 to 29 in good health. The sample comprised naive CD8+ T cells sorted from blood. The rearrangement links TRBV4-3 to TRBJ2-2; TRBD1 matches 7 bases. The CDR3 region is CASSQVKDRVDTGELFF. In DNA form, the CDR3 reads TGCGCCAGCAGCCAAGTTAAAGACAGGGTGGACACCGGGGAGCTGTTTTTT.